The 19 T cell receptor beta chains in this list originate from one sample, sequenced in a study of technical replicates of blood from a handful of donors. Profiled with immunoSEQ multiplex PCR; TCRdb holds only in-frame clones, not every one. Among under 70,000 clones, 80% to 95% were seen once, and the ten largest hold roughly 5%. Sequencing used PBMCs. The source is a human donor in good health. Some clones in this sample may be carry-over from other donors' samples.

V usage is TRBV27 and J usage is TRBJ2-7; 8 nucleotides match TRBD1. The CDR3 runs to 15 residues. V lost 6 bases and J lost 1; bases outside the gene matches: 8. Germline V gene sequence: CDR1 MNHEY, CDR2 SMNVEV (reference sequence). The CDR3 loop is CASRRQGSVSYEQYF. The CDR3, as DNA: TGTGCCAGCAGGAGACAGGGGTCTGTATCCTACGAGCAGTACTTC.

This rearrangement joins TRBV9 to TRBJ2-1; possible D gene TRBD2, 5 bases. Germline V gene data show CDR1 as SGDLS and CDR2 as YYNGEE. This CDR3 contains 14 residues. Trimming removed 7 bases from V and 4 bases from J, with 15 bases in between. The CDR3 sequence is CASATTGRYNEQFF. In nucleotides, the CDR3 is TGTGCCAGCGCCACCACTGGGAGATACAATGAGCAGTTCTTC.

The V call is TRBV7-2, the J call TRBJ1-1; tentatively, D is TRBD1 (5 bases). The germline V gene encodes CDR1 SGHTA and CDR2 FQGNSA. This CDR3 region has 15 residues. Trimming cost V 0 bases and J 0 bases, with 8 bases left between them. The CDR3: CASSLAGHMNTEAFF. CDR3 bases: TGTGCCAGCAGCTTAGCGGGGCACATGAACACTGAAGCTTTCTTT.

V gene TRBV30 combines with J gene TRBJ2-7, with a possible D match to TRBD1 (6 bases). CDR3 size: 12 residues. V was pared by 2 bases and J by 4 bases, with 9 bases between. Germline assignment: CDR1 GTSNPN and CDR2 SVGIG (reference sequence). The CDR3 region is CAWSLQGYEQYF. The CDR3 region has the DNA TGTGCCTGGAGTCTACAGGGTTACGAGCAGTACTTC.

The chain recombines TRBV7-2 with TRBJ1-4; 9 bases map to TRBD1. V gave up 1 base and J gave up 8 bases; unmatched junction bases: 8. Per germline, CDR1 SGHTA and CDR2 FQGNSA. This CDR3 has 16 amino acids. The CDR3 spells CASSLGTGGATEKLFF. The CDR3 coding sequence is TGTGCCAGCAGCTTAGGTACAGGGGGCGCAACGGAAAAACTGTTTTTT. Full variable domain (remainder filled in from reference TRBV7-2 and TRBJ1-4): GAGVSQSPSNKVTEKGKDVELRCDPISGHTALYWYRQSLGQGLEFLIYFQGNSAPDKSGLPSDRFSAERTGGSVSTLTIQRTQQEDSAVYLCASSLGTGGATEKLFFGSGTQLSVL.

The V and J genes are TRBV6-1 and TRBJ1-2; 10 nucleotides line up with TRBD1. V shed 4 bases, J shed 5 bases, and the junction held 10 bases outside the gene matches. The CDR3 runs 16 residues. The germline V gene encodes CDR1 MNHNS and CDR2 SASEGT. This chain's CDR3 is CASSGSGTGERYGYTF. The CDR3 nucleotides are TGTGCCAGCAGTGGATCCGGGACAGGGGAGCGGTATGGCTACACCTTC.

The chain is built from TRBV7-2 and TRBJ2-7; TRBD2 might be the D (6 bases). V lost 1 base and J 6 bases, leaving 16 bases between the germline ends. CDR1 SGHTA and CDR2 FQGNSA come from the germline V gene. The CDR3 runs 15 residues. Here the CDR3 reads CASSLGGTPSPEQYF. DNA for the CDR3: TGTGCCAGCAGCTTAGGAGGGACTCCATCCCCCGAGCAGTACTTC.

The chain employs TRBV19 and TRBJ2-7; the D gene is possibly TRBD1 (6 bases). Trimming shortened V by 2 bases and J by 2 bases, and 10 bases separated the two germline ends. The CDR3 consists of 14 residues. The germline V gene has CDR1 LNHDA and CDR2 SQIVND (reference sequence). The CDR3 is CASSITQGTYEQYF. CDR3 sequence (DNA): TGTGCCAGTAGTATAACACAGGGCACCTACGAGCAGTACTTC.

V is TRBV15 and J is TRBJ1-3; D ambiguous. The germline V and J ends were trimmed by 0 bases and 2 bases, with 8 bases remaining between them. Looked up from germline, CDR1 is LNHNV and CDR2 is YYDKDF (reference sequence). This CDR3 contains 15 residues. CDR3 bases: TGTGCCACCAGCAGAGATACCGGGACTGGAAACACCATATATTTT. Its translation: CATSRDTGTGNTIYF.

The V call is TRBV29-1, the J call TRBJ1-1, with TRBD1 matching 7 bases. Unmatched junction bases numbered 9, after V lost 7 bases and J lost 4 bases. The germline V gene encodes CDR1 SQVTM and CDR2 ANQGSEA. The CDR3 sequence is 13 residues long. Here the CDR3 reads CSEKRGQGTEAFF. In DNA, the CDR3 is TGCAGCGAGAAGAGGGGGCAAGGCACTGAAGCTTTCTTT.

The J gene is TRBJ2-3, the V gene TRBV19, with 9 bases aligning to TRBD2. The CDR3 covers 17 residues. The junction had 9 bases not matched to a gene; V was cut back by 5 bases and J by 0 bases. Germline values: CDR1 LNHDA, CDR2 SQIVND (reference sequence). The CDR3 loop reads CASSPGLARTSTDTQYF. DNA of the CDR3: TGTGCCAGTAGTCCGGGACTAGCCCGAACTAGCACAGATACGCAGTATTTT. The entire variable domain, with the rest obtained from reference TRBV19 and TRBJ2-3, is as follows: DGGITQSPKYLFRKEGQNVTLSCEQNLNHDAMYWYRQDPGQGLRLIYYSQIVNDFQKGDIAEGYSVSREKKESFPLTVTSAQKNPTAFYLCASSPGLARTSTDTQYFGPGTRLTVL.

The rearrangement uses TRBV18 and TRBJ2-5, with D possibly matching TRBD2 (6 bases). CDR1 KGHSH and CDR2 LQKENI come from the germline V gene. CDR3 size: 15 residues. V lost 4 bases and J lost 1, with 13 bases in between. The CDR3 protein is CASSREAGPQETQYF. CDR3 sequence (DNA): TGTGCCAGCTCACGGGAGGCAGGGCCCCAAGAGACCCAGTACTTC.

This chain links TRBV19 with TRBJ2-5, with D perhaps matching TRBD2 (5 bases). Trimming cost V 2 bases and J 2 bases, with 18 bases left between them. The CDR3 loop spans 17 amino acids. Germline V gene lookup returns CDR1 LNHDA and CDR2 SQIVND (reference sequence). CDR3 in DNA: TGTGCCAGTAGTATAATGCCCACCCCCGGGGAACAAGAGACCCAGTACTTC. It is translated as CASSIMPTPGEQETQYF.

CDR3: CASSLDFGVRNTEAFF. The DNA for the CDR3 is TGTGCCAGCAGCTTAGATTTCGGGGTAAGGAACACTGAAGCTTTCTTT. The chain carries TRBV11-2 and TRBJ1-1, with no clear D. Germline values: CDR1 SGHAT, CDR2 FQNNGV. The CDR3 is 16 amino acids. The V and J ends lost 0 bases and 1 base respectively, with 12 bases between them.

Note on this clone: At one of its ends the junction is not consistent with the germline gene, which may arise from a read error. V and J are TRBV9 and TRBJ2-6; D perhaps matches TRBD1 (5 bases). CDR3 length equals 16 residues. The germline V gene has CDR1 SGDLS and CDR2 YYNGEE. CDR3 nucleotides: TGTGCCAGCAGCGTAGGGCAGACGGCTGGGGCCAACGTCCTGACTTTT. It translates to CASSVGQTAGANVLTF.

The chain has TRBV30 and TRBJ2-1; TRBD2 matches at 10 bases. V was pared by 4 bases and J by 3 bases, with 3 bases of the junction left unmatched. The CDR3 contains 14 residues. Germline V gene lookup returns CDR1 GTSNPN and CDR2 SVGIG (reference sequence). The CDR3: CAWTSGSHYNEQFF. In DNA, the CDR3 is TGTGCCTGGACTAGCGGGAGTCACTACAATGAGCAGTTCTTC.

This chain uses TRBV2 with TRBJ1-4; possibly TRBD1 for D (6 bases). The CDR3 contains 14 residues. Trimming left V 7 bases short and J 8 bases short, with 17 bases between. Per germline, CDR1 SNHLY and CDR2 FYNNEI. The CDR3 region has the DNA TGTGCCAGCAAAAACAGGGAGTCGTCAGAAAAACTGTTTTTT. Its protein is CASKNRESSEKLFF.

This chain links TRBV7-2 with TRBJ2-5, with TRBD2 as a possible D gene (7 bases). CDR3 length equals 15 residues. The V gene's germline CDR1 is SGHTA and CDR2 FQGNSA. V was trimmed by 1 base and J by 5 bases, leaving 14 bases between them. CDR3 amino acids: CASSLVRGRGETQYF. CDR3 sequence (DNA): TGTGCCAGCAGCTTAGTCCGGGGGAGGGGGGAGACCCAGTACTTC.

The V call is TRBV7-2, the J call TRBJ2-7, with a tentative D call TRBD2 (5 bases). CDR1 is SGHTA, CDR2 FQGNSA, per germline. Trimming took off 5 bases at V and 4 bases at J, with 21 bases between the two ends. The CDR3 sequence is 16 residues long. The CDR3, as DNA: TGTGCCAGCAGCCCCCCGCGGCGGACCGGGGAGTACGAGCAGTACTTC. The encoded protein is CASSPPRRTGEYEQYF.